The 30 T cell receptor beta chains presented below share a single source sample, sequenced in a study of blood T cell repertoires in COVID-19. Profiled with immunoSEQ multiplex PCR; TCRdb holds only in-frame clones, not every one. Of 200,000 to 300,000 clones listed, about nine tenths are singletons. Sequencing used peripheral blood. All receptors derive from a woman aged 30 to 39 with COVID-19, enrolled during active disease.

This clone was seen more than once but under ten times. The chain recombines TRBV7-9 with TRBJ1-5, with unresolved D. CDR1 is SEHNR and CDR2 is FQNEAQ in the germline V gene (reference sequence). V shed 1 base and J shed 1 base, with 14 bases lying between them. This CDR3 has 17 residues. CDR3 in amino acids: CASSLVAGELSNQPQHF. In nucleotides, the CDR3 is TGTGCCAGCAGCTTAGTGGCGGGAGAGCTGAGCAATCAGCCCCAGCATTTT.

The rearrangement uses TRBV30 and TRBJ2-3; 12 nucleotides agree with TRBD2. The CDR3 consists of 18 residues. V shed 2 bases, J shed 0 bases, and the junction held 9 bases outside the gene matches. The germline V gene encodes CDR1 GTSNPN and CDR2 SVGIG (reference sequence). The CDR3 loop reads CAWSIRLAGVPSTDTQYF. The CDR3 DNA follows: TGTGCCTGGAGTATAAGACTAGCGGGAGTCCCCAGCACAGATACGCAGTATTTT.

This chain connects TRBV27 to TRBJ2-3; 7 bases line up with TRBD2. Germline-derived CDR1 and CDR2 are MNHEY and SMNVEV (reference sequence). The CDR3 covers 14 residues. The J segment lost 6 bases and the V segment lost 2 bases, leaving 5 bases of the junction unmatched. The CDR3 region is CASSLSGTWDTQYF. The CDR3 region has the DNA TGTGCCAGCAGTTTAAGCGGGACTTGGGATACGCAGTATTTT.

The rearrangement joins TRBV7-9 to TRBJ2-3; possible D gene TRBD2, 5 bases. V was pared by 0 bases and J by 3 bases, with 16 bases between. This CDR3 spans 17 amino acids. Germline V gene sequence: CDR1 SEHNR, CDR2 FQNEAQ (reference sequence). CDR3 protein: CASSLARRVDGTDTQYF. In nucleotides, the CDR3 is TGTGCCAGCAGCTTAGCTAGGCGGGTCGACGGGACAGATACGCAGTATTTT. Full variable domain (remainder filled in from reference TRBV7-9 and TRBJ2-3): DTGVSQNPRHKITKRGQNVTFRCDPISEHNRLYWYRQTLGQGPEFLTYFQNEAQLEKSRLLSDRFSAERPKGSFSTLEIQRTEQGDSAMYLCASSLARRVDGTDTQYFGPGTRLTVL.

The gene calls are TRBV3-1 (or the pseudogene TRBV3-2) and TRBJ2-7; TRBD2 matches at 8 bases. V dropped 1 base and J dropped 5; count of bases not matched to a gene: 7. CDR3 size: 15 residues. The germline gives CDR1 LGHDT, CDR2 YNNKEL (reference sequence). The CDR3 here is CASSQAPGGADEQYF. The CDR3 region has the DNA TGTGCCAGCAGCCAAGCCCCCGGGGGGGCTGACGAGCAGTACTTC.

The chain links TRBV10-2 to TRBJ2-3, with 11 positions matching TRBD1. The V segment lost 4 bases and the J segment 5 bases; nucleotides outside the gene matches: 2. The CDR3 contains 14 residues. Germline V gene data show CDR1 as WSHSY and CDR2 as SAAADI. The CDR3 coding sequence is TGCGCCAGCAGTGGGGGACAGGGGGTAGATACGCAGTATTTT. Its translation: CASSGGQGVDTQYF.

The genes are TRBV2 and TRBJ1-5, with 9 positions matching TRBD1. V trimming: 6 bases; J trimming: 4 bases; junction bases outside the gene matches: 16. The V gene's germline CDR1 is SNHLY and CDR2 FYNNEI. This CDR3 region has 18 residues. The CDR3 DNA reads TGTGCCAGCAGCGACCAGGGACAGGGAAGAGCCCTAAATCAGCCCCAGCATTTT. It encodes CASSDQGQGRALNQPQHF.

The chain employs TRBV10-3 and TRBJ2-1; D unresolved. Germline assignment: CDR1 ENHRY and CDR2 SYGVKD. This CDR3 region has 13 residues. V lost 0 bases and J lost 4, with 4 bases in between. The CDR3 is CAISESQYNEQFF. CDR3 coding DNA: TGTGCCATCAGTGAGTCTCAGTACAATGAGCAGTTCTTC.

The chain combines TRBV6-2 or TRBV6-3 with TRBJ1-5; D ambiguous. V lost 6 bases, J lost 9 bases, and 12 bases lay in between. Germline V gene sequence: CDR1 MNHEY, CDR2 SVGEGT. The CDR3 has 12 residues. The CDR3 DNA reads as TGTGCCAGCAGCCACTCACCTTCGCCCCAGCATTTT. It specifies CASSHSPSPQHF.

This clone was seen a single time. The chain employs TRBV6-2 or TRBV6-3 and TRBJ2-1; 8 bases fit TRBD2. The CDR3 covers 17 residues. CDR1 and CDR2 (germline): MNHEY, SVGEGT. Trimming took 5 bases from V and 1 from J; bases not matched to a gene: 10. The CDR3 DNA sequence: TGTGCCAGCAGTAGTCTCTCGGGCGGGGGGTCCTACAATGAGCAGTTCTTC. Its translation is CASSSLSGGGSYNEQFF.

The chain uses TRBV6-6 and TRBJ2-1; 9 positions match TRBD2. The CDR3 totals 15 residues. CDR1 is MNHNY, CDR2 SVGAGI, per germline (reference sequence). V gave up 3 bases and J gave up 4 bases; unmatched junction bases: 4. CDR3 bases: TGTGCCAGCAGTTATAGTAGCGGGAGTTACAATGAGCAGTTCTTC. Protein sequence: CASSYSSGSYNEQFF.

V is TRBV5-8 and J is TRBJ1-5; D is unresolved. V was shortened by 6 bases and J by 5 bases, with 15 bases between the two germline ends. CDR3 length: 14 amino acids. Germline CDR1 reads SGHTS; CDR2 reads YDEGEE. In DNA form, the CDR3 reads TGTGCCAGCAATCGACCCCCTCGGGATCAGCCCCAGCATTTT. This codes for CASNRPPRDQPQHF.

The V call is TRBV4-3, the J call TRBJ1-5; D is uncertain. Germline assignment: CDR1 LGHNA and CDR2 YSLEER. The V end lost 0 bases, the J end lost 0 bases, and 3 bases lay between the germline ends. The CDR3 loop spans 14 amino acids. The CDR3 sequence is CASSQDSSNQPQHF. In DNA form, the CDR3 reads TGCGCCAGCAGCCAAGACAGTAGCAATCAGCCCCAGCATTTT.

CDR3 in DNA: TGTGCCAGTCTAGCGGGGGGTACCGGGGAGCTGTTTTTT. Protein: CASLAGGTGELFF. This chain joins TRBV5-5 and TRBJ2-2, with 11 bases aligning to TRBD2. The junction had 2 bases not matched to a gene; V was cut back by 8 bases and J by 5 bases. This CDR3 contains 13 residues. Germline-derived CDR1 and CDR2 are SGHKS and YYEKEE (reference sequence).

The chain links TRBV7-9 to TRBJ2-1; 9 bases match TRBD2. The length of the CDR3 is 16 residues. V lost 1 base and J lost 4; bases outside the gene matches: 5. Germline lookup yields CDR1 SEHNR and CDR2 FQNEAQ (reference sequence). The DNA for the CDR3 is TGTGCCAGCAGCTTAGGTGGCCTAGCGGGATACAATGAGCAGTTCTTC. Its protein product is CASSLGGLAGYNEQFF. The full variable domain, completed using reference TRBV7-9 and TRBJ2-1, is DTGVSQNPRHKITKRGQNVTFRCDPISEHNRLYWYRQTLGQGPEFLTYFQNEAQLEKSRLLSDRFSAERPKGSFSTLEIQRTEQGDSAMYLCASSLGGLAGYNEQFFGPGTRLTVL.

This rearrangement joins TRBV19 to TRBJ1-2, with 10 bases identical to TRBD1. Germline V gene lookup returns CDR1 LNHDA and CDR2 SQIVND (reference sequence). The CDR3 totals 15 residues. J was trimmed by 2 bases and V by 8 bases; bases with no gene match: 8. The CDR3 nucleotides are TGTGCCAGTGGACAGGGGGTAAGAGACAACTATGGCTACACCTTC. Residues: CASGQGVRDNYGYTF. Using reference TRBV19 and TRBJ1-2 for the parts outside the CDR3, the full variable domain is DGGITQSPKYLFRKEGQNVTLSCEQNLNHDAMYWYRQDPGQGLRLIYYSQIVNDFQKGDIAEGYSVSREKKESFPLTVTSAQKNPTAFYLCASGQGVRDNYGYTFGSGTRLTVV.

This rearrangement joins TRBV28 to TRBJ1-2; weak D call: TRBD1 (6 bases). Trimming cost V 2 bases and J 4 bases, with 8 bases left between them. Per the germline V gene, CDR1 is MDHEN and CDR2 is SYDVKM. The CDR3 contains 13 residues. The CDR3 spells CASSLPRGYGYTF. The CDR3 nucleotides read TGTGCCAGCAGTTTACCCAGGGGCTATGGCTACACCTTC.

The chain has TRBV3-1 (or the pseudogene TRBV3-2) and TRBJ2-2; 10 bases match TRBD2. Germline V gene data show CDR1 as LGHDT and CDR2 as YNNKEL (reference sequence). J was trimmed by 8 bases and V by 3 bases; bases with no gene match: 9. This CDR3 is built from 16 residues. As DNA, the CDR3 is TGTGCCAGCAGCCAGGGCGGGACTAGCGTATCAGGGGAGCTGTTTTTT. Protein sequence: CASSQGGTSVSGELFF.

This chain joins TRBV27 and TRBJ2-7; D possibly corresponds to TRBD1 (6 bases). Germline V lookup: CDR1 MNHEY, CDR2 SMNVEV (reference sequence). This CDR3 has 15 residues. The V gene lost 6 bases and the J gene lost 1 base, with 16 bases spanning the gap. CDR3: CASRPRDIQSYEQYV. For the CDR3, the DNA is TGTGCCAGCAGGCCCCGGGACATCCAATCCTACGAGCAGTACGTC.

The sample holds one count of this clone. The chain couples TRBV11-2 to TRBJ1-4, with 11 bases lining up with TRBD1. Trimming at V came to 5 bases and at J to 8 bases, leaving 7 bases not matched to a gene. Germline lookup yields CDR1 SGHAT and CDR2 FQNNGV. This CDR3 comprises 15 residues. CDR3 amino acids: CASSDTDRGQEKLFF. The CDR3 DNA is TGTGCCAGCAGCGATACGGACAGGGGGCAGGAAAAACTGTTTTTT.

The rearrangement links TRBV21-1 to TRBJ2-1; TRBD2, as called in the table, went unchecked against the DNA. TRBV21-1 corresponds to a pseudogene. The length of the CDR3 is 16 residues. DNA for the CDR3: TGTGCCAGCAGCAAAGAAGGTAAGCGGGAAGGGGGTGAGCAGTTCTTC. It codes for CASSKEGKREGGEQFF.

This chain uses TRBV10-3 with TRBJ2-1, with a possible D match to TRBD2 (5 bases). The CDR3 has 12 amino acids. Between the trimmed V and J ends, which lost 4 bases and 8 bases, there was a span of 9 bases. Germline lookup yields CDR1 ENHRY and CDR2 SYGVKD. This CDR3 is CAISALEDEQFF. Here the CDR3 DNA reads TGTGCCATCAGTGCCTTGGAGGATGAGCAGTTCTTC.

This CDR3 reads CASRSTGLSYEQYF. CDR3 in DNA: TGTGCCAGCAGGAGCACAGGGTTATCGTACGAGCAGTACTTC. The V and J genes are TRBV28 and TRBJ2-7; D is perhaps TRBD1 (6 bases). The germline V gene encodes CDR1 MDHEN and CDR2 SYDVKM. Trimming took off 6 bases at V and 4 bases at J, with 16 bases between the two ends. The CDR3 sequence is 14 residues long.

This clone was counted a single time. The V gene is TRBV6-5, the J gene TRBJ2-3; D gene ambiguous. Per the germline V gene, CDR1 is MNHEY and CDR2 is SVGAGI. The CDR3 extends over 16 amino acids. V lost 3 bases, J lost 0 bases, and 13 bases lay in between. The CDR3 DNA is TGTGCCAGCAGTTATCGGTCAGGAAGCAGCACAGATACGCAGTATTTT. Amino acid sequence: CASSYRSGSSTDTQYF.

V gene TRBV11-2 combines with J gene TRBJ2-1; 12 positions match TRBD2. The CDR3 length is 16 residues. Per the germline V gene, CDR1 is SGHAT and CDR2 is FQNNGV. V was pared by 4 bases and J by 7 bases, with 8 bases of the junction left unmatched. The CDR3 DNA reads TGTGCCAGCAGCTCGCTAGCGGGGGGGCGGCGGAATGAGCAGTTCTTC. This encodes CASSSLAGGRRNEQFF.

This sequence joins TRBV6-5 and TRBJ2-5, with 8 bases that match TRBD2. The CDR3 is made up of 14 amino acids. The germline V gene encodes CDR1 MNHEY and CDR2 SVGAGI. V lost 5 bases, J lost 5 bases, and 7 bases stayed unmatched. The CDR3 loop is CASSPGLASETQYF. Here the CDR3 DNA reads TGTGCCAGCAGTCCCGGACTAGCTTCCGAGACCCAGTACTTC.

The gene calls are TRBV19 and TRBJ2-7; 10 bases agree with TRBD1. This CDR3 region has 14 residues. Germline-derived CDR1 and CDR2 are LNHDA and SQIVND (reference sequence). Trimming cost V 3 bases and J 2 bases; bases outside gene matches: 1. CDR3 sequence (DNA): TGTGCCAGTAGTATTGGACAGGGGGCCTACGAGCAGTACTTC. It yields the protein CASSIGQGAYEQYF.

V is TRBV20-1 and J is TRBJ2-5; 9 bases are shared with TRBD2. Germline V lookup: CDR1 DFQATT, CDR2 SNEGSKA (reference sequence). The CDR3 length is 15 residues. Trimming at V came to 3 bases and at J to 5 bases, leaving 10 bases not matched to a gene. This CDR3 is CSASPGLATLETQYF. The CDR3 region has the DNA TGCAGTGCTAGTCCGGGACTAGCCACTTTGGAGACCCAGTACTTC.

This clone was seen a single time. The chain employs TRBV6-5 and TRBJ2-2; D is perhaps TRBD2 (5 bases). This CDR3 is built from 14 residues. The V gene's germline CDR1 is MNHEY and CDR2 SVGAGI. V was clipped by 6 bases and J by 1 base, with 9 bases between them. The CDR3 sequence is CASSRGWNTGELFF. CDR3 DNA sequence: TGTGCCAGCAGCAGAGGGTGGAACACCGGGGAGCTGTTTTTT.

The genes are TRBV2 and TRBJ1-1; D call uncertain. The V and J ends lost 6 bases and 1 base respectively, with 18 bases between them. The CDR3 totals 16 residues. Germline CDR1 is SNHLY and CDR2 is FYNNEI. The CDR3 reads CASSPRESMANTEAFF. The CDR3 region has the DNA TGTGCCAGCAGCCCCCGGGAGTCTATGGCGAACACTGAAGCTTTCTTT.